This entry lists 24 T cell receptor beta chains sequenced from one sample in a study of T cell responses to AZD1222 COVID-19 vaccine. Generated by immunoSEQ multiplex PCR, the TCRdb table keeps only in-frame clones and is missing some. This sample has more than 70,000 clones, with around 90% found just once. Source: peripheral blood, taken 28 days after the second AZD1222 dose. All receptors derive from an adult who received the AZD1222 COVID-19 vaccine.

The chain couples TRBV2 to TRBJ2-2; a possible D gene is TRBD1 (6 bases). Trimming pared 7 bases from V and 0 bases from J, leaving 12 bases between. The germline V gene encodes CDR1 SNHLY and CDR2 FYNNEI. The CDR3 extends over 15 amino acids. The CDR3 spells CASTGQPTNTGELFF. The CDR3 DNA sequence: TGTGCCAGCACCGGACAGCCTACGAACACCGGGGAGCTGTTTTTT.

This chain connects TRBV3-1 (or the pseudogene TRBV3-2) to TRBJ2-7; D may be TRBD2 (6 bases). The CDR3 consists of 12 residues. V lost 3 bases and J lost 5, with 8 bases in between. Per germline, CDR1 LGHDT and CDR2 YNNKEL (reference sequence). For the CDR3, the DNA is TGTGCCAGCAGCCACGCGGGGAACGAGCAGTACTTC. Translating it yields CASSHAGNEQYF.

V and J are TRBV6-5 and TRBJ1-1; tentatively, D is TRBD1 (6 bases). V dropped 6 bases and J dropped 1 base, with 15 bases sitting between them. The germline gives CDR1 MNHEY, CDR2 SVGAGI. The CDR3 has 15 residues. DNA of the CDR3: TGTGCCAGCAGGGGCCTCGGAGGGGGGAACACTGAAGCTTTCTTT. Amino acids: CASRGLGGGNTEAFF.

As DNA, the CDR3 is TGTGCCAGCAGCCAGAATAGCGGGACCGGGGAGCTGTTTTTT. It yields the protein CASSQNSGTGELFF. The chain combines TRBV4-2 with TRBJ2-2; 7 bases align to TRBD2. Germline V gene data show CDR1 as LGHNA and CDR2 as YNFKEQ. With V trimmed by 3 bases and J by 5 bases, 3 bases remained unmatched. The CDR3 contains 14 residues.

V and J are TRBV11-2 and TRBJ2-3; TRBD2 is a possible D gene (6 bases). The CDR3 is made up of 16 amino acids. Germline assignment: CDR1 SGHAT and CDR2 FQNNGV. V dropped 1 base and J dropped 0 bases, with 11 bases sitting between them. The CDR3 sequence is CASSLGGGASTDTQYF. For the CDR3, the DNA is TGTGCCAGCAGCTTAGGGGGCGGGGCTAGCACAGATACGCAGTATTTT.

This chain links TRBV2 with TRBJ1-5; D is unclear. The V end was cut by 2 bases, the J end by 1 base, with 6 bases between. The CDR3 has 14 amino acids. CDR1 SNHLY and CDR2 FYNNEI come from the germline V gene. The CDR3 region is CASSERGSNQPQHF. CDR3 DNA: TGTGCCAGCAGTGAAAGAGGCAGCAATCAGCCCCAGCATTTT.

The rearrangement links TRBV6-5 to TRBJ1-1, with no clear D. V lost 2 bases to trimming and J lost 1 base, with 8 bases between them. This CDR3 has 14 amino acids. Germline CDR1 MNHEY, CDR2 SVGAGI. CDR3 coding DNA: TGTGCCAGCAGTTACCTAGAGGGGAACACTGAAGCTTTCTTT. Residues: CASSYLEGNTEAFF.

The rearrangement joins TRBV5-1 to TRBJ1-3; D remains ambiguous. Trimming left V 0 bases short and J 4 bases short, with 14 bases between. Looked up from germline, CDR1 is SGHRS and CDR2 is YFSETQ. The CDR3 runs to 16 residues. For the CDR3, the DNA is TGCGCCAGCAGCTTGGAGGTGGCCCTTGCCGGAAACACCATATATTTT. Its translation is CASSLEVALAGNTIYF.

The chain uses TRBV4-1 and TRBJ2-2; 10 nucleotides line up with TRBD1. Germline lookup yields CDR1 MGHRA and CDR2 YSYEKL. V gave up 0 bases and J gave up 6 bases; unmatched junction bases: 10. The CDR3 sequence is 18 residues long. Here the CDR3 reads CASSQDPSGQGFAGELFF. In nucleotides, the CDR3 is TGCGCCAGCAGCCAAGATCCCTCGGGACAGGGGTTTGCCGGGGAGCTGTTTTTT.

The V and J genes are TRBV6-5 and TRBJ1-2; D is undetermined. CDR3 length: 15 residues. V was shortened by 5 bases and J by 1 base, with 14 bases between the two germline ends. The germline CDR1 and CDR2 sequences are MNHEY and SVGAGI. The CDR3 loop is CASSHGQVNNYGYTF. CDR3 coding DNA: TGTGCCAGCAGTCATGGTCAGGTCAATAACTATGGCTACACCTTC.

The chain uses TRBV7-6 and TRBJ2-2, with 12 bases aligning to TRBD2. CDR1 SGHVS and CDR2 FNYEAQ come from the germline V gene. This CDR3 has 17 amino acids. Trimming cost V 6 bases and J 5 bases; bases outside gene matches: 10. CDR3 sequence reads: CASSSRTSGVGTGELFF. The CDR3 bases are TGTGCCAGCAGTTCCAGGACTAGCGGGGTCGGTACCGGGGAGCTGTTTTTT.

The chain couples TRBV7-9 to TRBJ2-5; D unclear. V lost 0 bases, J lost 5 bases, and 7 bases lay in between. The CDR3 is made up of 13 amino acids. CDR1 and CDR2 (germline): SEHNR, FQNEAQ (reference sequence). CDR3 sequence (DNA): TGTGCCAGCAGCTTAGCTGGGGATGAGACCCAGTACTTC. This codes for CASSLAGDETQYF.

The J gene is TRBJ1-3, the V gene TRBV5-1, with 8 bases aligning to TRBD1. CDR1 is SGHRS, CDR2 YFSETQ, per germline. The CDR3 sequence is 15 residues long. V lost 3 bases, J lost 0 bases, and 2 bases stayed unmatched. Written as DNA, the CDR3 is TGCGCCAGCAGCTCGACAGGGGCCTCTGGAAACACCATATATTTT. Amino acid sequence: CASSSTGASGNTIYF.

Points on this clone: The identical CDR3 is also encoded by other nucleotide sequences in the sample. The genes are TRBV5-1 and TRBJ1-6; D uncertain. The CDR3 has 14 amino acids. The germline gives CDR1 SGHRS, CDR2 YFSETQ. V lost 0 bases, J lost 5 bases, and 6 bases lay in between. The CDR3 DNA follows: TGCGCCAGCAGCTTGGACGGGAATAATTCACCCCTCCACTTT. The encoded protein is CASSLDGNNSPLHF.

In its sample, this clone was seen once. V and J are TRBV12-3 or TRBV12-4 and TRBJ1-1; D uncertain. The CDR3 sequence is 12 residues long. The V and J ends lost 11 bases and 6 bases respectively, with 16 bases between them. The CDR3: CAVGKPYAEAFF. The DNA of the CDR3 is TGTGCCGTGGGAAAACCATACGCTGAAGCTTTCTTT.

The rearrangement links TRBV5-1 to TRBJ1-2; 7 bases map to TRBD1. V gave up 0 bases and J gave up 12 bases; unmatched junction bases: 17. This CDR3 has 16 amino acids. Looked up from germline, CDR1 is SGHRS and CDR2 is YFSETQ. The CDR3 protein is CASSLGGDGGQDGHTF. The CDR3 DNA follows: TGCGCCAGCAGCTTGGGGGGGGACGGAGGACAGGACGGCCACACCTTC.

The chain links TRBV6-2 or TRBV6-3 to TRBJ2-5, with unresolved D. The CDR3 is 11 amino acids. V gave up 2 bases and J gave up 6 bases, with 4 bases separating them. The germline V gene has CDR1 MNHEY and CDR2 SVGEGT. The CDR3 here is CASSYGQTQYF. CDR3 sequence (DNA): TGTGCCAGCAGTTACGGGCAGACCCAGTACTTC.

The chain is built from TRBV16 and TRBJ2-2; the match to TRBD2 covers 13 bases. The CDR3 runs to 16 residues. V dropped 3 bases and J dropped 5; count of bases not matched to a gene: 3. Germline V CDR1 and CDR2: KGHSY, FQNENV. Here the CDR3 reads CASSQRTSGGTGELFF. The CDR3 nucleotides read TGTGCCAGCAGCCAGAGGACTAGCGGGGGAACCGGGGAGCTGTTTTTT.

This chain uses TRBV6-5 with TRBJ2-7, with TRBD1 matching 11 bases. This CDR3 contains 14 residues. After removal of 6 bases from V and 5 bases from J, the junction contained 6 bases not matched to a gene. Per the germline V gene, CDR1 is MNHEY and CDR2 is SVGAGI. The CDR3: CASRTGQGVNEQYF. For the CDR3, the DNA is TGTGCCAGCAGGACGGGACAGGGGGTCAACGAGCAGTACTTC.

The chain joins TRBV27 to TRBJ1-2; perhaps TRBD1 as D (6 bases). V shed 2 bases and J shed 2 bases, with 12 bases lying between them. This CDR3 spans 15 amino acids. Germline V gene sequence: CDR1 MNHEY, CDR2 SMNVEV (reference sequence). In nucleotides, the CDR3 is TGTGCCAGCAGTTTAGATCGGACAGACAACTATGGCTACACCTTC. Its protein is CASSLDRTDNYGYTF.

The chain is built from TRBV3-1 (or the pseudogene TRBV3-2) and TRBJ2-5; D unclear. The CDR3 consists of 15 residues. Germline V gene data show CDR1 as LGHDT and CDR2 as YNNKEL (reference sequence). Trimming pared 4 bases from V and 0 bases from J, leaving 12 bases between. CDR3 in DNA: TGTGCCAGCAGCCTCGGGCTGGCGTACCAAGAGACCCAGTACTTC. Translated, it gives CASSLGLAYQETQYF.

V and J are TRBV7-3 and TRBJ2-2; D assignment may be TRBD1 or TRBD2 (6 bases each). The germline gives CDR1 SGHTA, CDR2 FQGTGA. V was trimmed by 5 bases and J by 7 bases, leaving 23 bases between them. This CDR3 is 17 amino acids long. Written as DNA, the CDR3 is TGTGCCAGCAGCCCCGACGGGGGCGTCGCTACCCTCGGGGAGCTGTTTTTT. Translation: CASSPDGGVATLGELFF.

V and J are TRBV3-1 (or the pseudogene TRBV3-2) and TRBJ1-2; possible D gene TRBD1, 5 bases. The germline V and J ends were trimmed by 4 bases and 4 bases, with 10 bases remaining between them. This CDR3 has 13 residues. Germline V gene lookup returns CDR1 LGHDT and CDR2 YNNKEL (reference sequence). CDR3 sequence: CASSLARAYGYTF. For the CDR3, the DNA is TGTGCCAGCAGCCTCGCCAGGGCCTATGGCTACACCTTC.

This chain links TRBV5-5 with TRBJ2-3; D is perhaps TRBD1 or TRBD2 (5 bases each). Trimming shortened V by 4 bases and J by 1 base, and 16 bases separated the two germline ends. The germline CDR1 and CDR2 sequences are SGHKS and YYEKEE (reference sequence). The CDR3 length is 16 residues. CDR3 region: CASSHRDVRGTDTQYF. CDR3 nucleotide sequence: TGTGCCAGCAGCCACCGGGACGTCCGAGGCACAGATACGCAGTATTTT.